A single sample is the source of the 23 T cell receptor beta chains below, sequenced in a study of patients and donors after allogeneic stem cell transplantation (dated by TCRdb to the early 2020s). Libraries were made using RT-PCR. These reads were obtained on a NextSeq 550. Using fastp at Q25 and MiXCR, TCRdb reprocessed the public reads and kept productive beta chains. Identical CDR3 proteins give one entry, which carries the most common genes and DNA. The table for this sample lists 400,000 to 450,000 distinct CDR3 sequences; under 20% of them were counted only once. Around 7.9% of the sample is in the top ten clones. Sequenced material: blood, either unsorted or a sorted T cell fraction (not recorded which). Receptors originate from a human donor who was either an allogeneic HSCT recipient or a stem cell or donor lymphocyte infusion donor (not recorded which). It is not recorded whose cells these are; they may come from a transplant donor.

In this sample, this clonotype turned up a few times. The chain is built from TRBV4-1 and TRBJ2-2, with D maybe TRBD1 (6 bases). V was shortened by 5 bases and J by 4 bases, with 11 bases between the two germline ends. The CDR3 runs 14 residues. Germline assignment: CDR1 MGHRA and CDR2 YSYEKL. CDR3 sequence reads: CASSSWTVTGELFF. The CDR3 nucleotides are TGCGCCAGCAGCTCCTGGACAGTCACCGGGGAGCTGTTTTTT.

V is TRBV27 and J is TRBJ1-1; possibly TRBD1 for D (5 bases). The CDR3 runs 12 residues. Per the germline V gene, CDR1 is MNHEY and CDR2 is SMNVEV (reference sequence). With 2 bases removed from V and 7 bases from J, the gap between germline ends came to 8 bases. The CDR3 reads CASSLRGNEAFF. For the CDR3, the DNA is TGTGCCAGCAGTTTACGGGGGAATGAAGCTTTCTTT.

The chain employs TRBV10-3 and TRBJ2-7; no firm D call. Germline values: CDR1 ENHRY, CDR2 SYGVKD. There are 15 residues in the CDR3. Trimming left V 0 bases short and J 1 base short, with 10 bases between. The CDR3 DNA follows: TGTGCCATCAGTGAGTCTAGGTCGCATTCCTACGAGCAGTACTTC. It yields the protein CAISESRSHSYEQYF.

This clonotype was observed a handful of times. CDR3 sequence reads: CASSQTLFTDTGELFF. The DNA for the CDR3 is TGTGCCAGCAGCCAGACGCTATTCACTGACACCGGGGAGCTGTTTTTT. This chain links TRBV14 with TRBJ2-2; D unresolved. With 3 bases removed from V and 3 bases from J, the gap between germline ends came to 14 bases. From germline, CDR1 is SGHDN and CDR2 FVKESK. This CDR3 has 16 amino acids.

The CDR3 loop reads CASSLAEDYGYTF. The CDR3 DNA sequence: TGTGCCAGCAGCTTAGCGGAGGACTATGGCTACACCTTC. The chain is built from TRBV7-2 and TRBJ1-2; no clear D gene. This CDR3 region has 13 residues. Germline V gives CDR1 SGHTA, CDR2 FQGNSA. The V end lost 0 bases, the J end lost 3 bases, and 5 bases lay between the germline ends. Drawing the rest from reference TRBV7-2 and TRBJ1-2, the complete variable domain is GAGVSQSPSNKVTEKGKDVELRCDPISGHTALYWYRQSLGQGLEFLIYFQGNSAPDKSGLPSDRFSAERTGGSVSTLTIQRTQQEDSAVYLCASSLAEDYGYTFGSGTRLTVV.

This chain uses TRBV5-6 with TRBJ2-1; 8 bases align to TRBD2. Looked up from germline, CDR1 is SGHDT and CDR2 is YYEEEE. This CDR3 has 15 residues. V gave up 3 bases and J gave up 3 bases; unmatched junction bases: 5. CDR3: CASSSGLGGYNEQFF. As DNA, the CDR3 is TGTGCCAGCAGCTCGGGACTAGGGGGCTACAATGAGCAGTTCTTC.

This clonotype was recorded many times. This chain links TRBV6-2 or TRBV6-3 with TRBJ1-5; tentative D call: TRBD1 (6 bases). Germline V gene lookup returns CDR1 MNHEY and CDR2 SVGEGT. The CDR3 is 13 residues long. V lost 4 bases, J lost 7 bases, and 11 bases lay in between. Written as DNA, the CDR3 is TGTGCCAGCAGTTTTTTCAGGGGCCAGCCCCAGCATTTT. It is translated as CASSFFRGQPQHF.

The chain couples TRBV19 to TRBJ2-2; the match to TRBD1 covers 7 bases. This CDR3 is built from 13 residues. Germline trimming cut 8 bases from V and 6 bases from J; bases unmatched to any gene: 6. Germline assignment: CDR1 LNHDA and CDR2 SQIVND (reference sequence). The CDR3 here is CASGEQGPGELFF. The CDR3 DNA is TGTGCCAGTGGGGAACAGGGGCCCGGGGAGCTGTTTTTT.

In this sample, this clonotype turned up many times. This rearrangement joins TRBV7-9 to TRBJ2-3, with D unresolved. V was trimmed by 5 bases and J by 6 bases, leaving 9 bases between them. The CDR3 contains 12 residues. In germline, CDR1 is SEHNR, CDR2 FQNEAQ (reference sequence). The CDR3 loop is CASSLEVDTQYF. DNA for the CDR3: TGTGCCAGCAGCCTGGAAGTCGATACGCAGTATTTT.

In this sample, this clonotype turned up a few times. The chain couples TRBV20-1 to TRBJ2-7, with TRBD2 identical over 8 bases. Losses at the gene ends were 2 bases for V and 2 bases for J; bases not matched to a gene: 2. The CDR3 consists of 13 residues. Germline V gene data show CDR1 as DFQATT and CDR2 as SNEGSKA (reference sequence). CDR3 in amino acids: CSARISGTYEQYF. CDR3 DNA sequence: TGCAGTGCTAGAATTAGCGGGACCTACGAGCAGTACTTC.

The J gene is TRBJ1-2, the V gene TRBV12-3 or TRBV12-4, with TRBD1 matching 7 bases. The CDR3 loop spans 13 amino acids. Trimming at V came to 7 bases and at J to 8 bases, leaving 10 bases not matched to a gene. The CDR3 loop is CASTLVEGAGYTF. Here the CDR3 DNA reads TGTGCCAGCACGCTTGTGGAGGGGGCCGGCTACACCTTC.

The chain is built from TRBV24-1 and TRBJ2-2; 7 bases map to TRBD1. Germline assignment: CDR1 KGHDR and CDR2 SFDVKD. Trimming took 3 bases from V and 0 from J; bases not matched to a gene: 3. The CDR3 is 16 amino acids. The CDR3 DNA is TGTGCCACCAGTGATACGACAGGGACGAACACCGGGGAGCTGTTTTTT. Its protein product is CATSDTTGTNTGELFF.

This clonotype was counted only a few times. The J gene is TRBJ1-1, the V gene TRBV6-5, with a tentative D call TRBD1 (6 bases). CDR3 length: 14 residues. Germline V gene lookup returns CDR1 MNHEY and CDR2 SVGAGI. V was cut by 0 bases and J by 4 bases, with 9 bases left in between. DNA of the CDR3: TGTGCCAGCAGTTACTCCGACAGGCGCACTGAAGCTTTCTTT. The encoded protein is CASSYSDRRTEAFF.

This clonotype was detected a few times. The V gene is TRBV6-1, the J gene TRBJ1-1; D may be TRBD1 (5 bases). The CDR3 sequence is 14 residues long. Trimming cost V 2 bases and J 9 bases, with 16 bases left between them. Germline CDR1 reads MNHNS; CDR2 reads SASEGT. CDR3 bases: TGTGCCAGCAGTGAATGGGGTAAGACGGGACAAGCTTTCTTT. The encoded protein is CASSEWGKTGQAFF.

This clonotype was counted a few times. The chain recombines TRBV6-1 with TRBJ1-3; D remains ambiguous. Germline V gives CDR1 MNHNS, CDR2 SASEGT. The CDR3 totals 16 residues. V lost 2 bases, J lost 0 bases, and 11 bases lay in between. CDR3 bases: TGTGCCAGCAGTGAAATCCGGCGAAGCTCTGGAAACACCATATATTTT. This sequence encodes CASSEIRRSSGNTIYF.

This clonotype was detected only a few times. V and J are TRBV11-2 and TRBJ1-6; D may be TRBD1 (6 bases). Germline assignment: CDR1 SGHAT and CDR2 FQNNGV. V was shortened by 5 bases and J by 10 bases, with 12 bases between the two germline ends. The CDR3 is 13 residues long. CDR3 bases: TGTGCCAGCAGCAGGGGGGCAGTGTCACCCCTCCACTTT. Amino acid sequence: CASSRGAVSPLHF.

The chain couples TRBV7-2 to TRBJ2-2; a possible D gene is TRBD2 (5 bases). The germline CDR1 and CDR2 sequences are SGHTA and FQGNSA. This CDR3 is built from 17 residues. Trimming left V 5 bases short and J 6 bases short, with 22 bases between. The DNA for the CDR3 is TGTGCCAGCAGCATAAGACTAAGTTTGGGATCTCCCGGGGAGCTGTTTTTT. Translated: CASSIRLSLGSPGELFF.

The chain is built from TRBV11-1 and TRBJ2-7, with a tentative D call TRBD1 (7 bases). Between the trimmed V and J ends, which lost 5 bases and 3 bases, there was a span of 26 bases. The CDR3 totals 18 residues. Germline V lookup: CDR1 SGHAT, CDR2 FQDESV (reference sequence). DNA for the CDR3: TGTGCCAGCAGCCCAGGGAGAGGGTGGCGGGACAGTGACTACGAGCAGTACTTC. Encoded protein: CASSPGRGWRDSDYEQYF.

This clonotype has at least ten counts. V is TRBV7-6 and J is TRBJ1-5; no firm D call. Trimming cost V 3 bases and J 5 bases, with 8 bases left between them. The germline V gene has CDR1 SGHVS and CDR2 FNYEAQ. This CDR3 contains 13 residues. CDR3 protein: CASSLGSDQPQHF. The CDR3 coding sequence is TGTGCCAGCAGCTTGGGCAGTGATCAGCCCCAGCATTTT.

V and J are TRBV3-1 and TRBJ2-2; 7 positions agree with TRBD2. V shed 4 bases, J shed 0 bases, and the junction held 8 bases outside the gene matches. The CDR3 length is 17 residues. Germline values: CDR1 LGHDT, CDR2 YNNKEL (reference sequence). The CDR3 spells CASSPRGAGANTGELFF. The DNA of the CDR3 is TGTGCCAGCAGCCCCCGCGGGGCGGGAGCGAACACCGGGGAGCTGTTTTTT.

This rearrangement joins TRBV7-2 to TRBJ2-2; 10 bases agree with TRBD1. V gave up 0 bases and J gave up 4 bases; unmatched junction bases: 5. The CDR3 runs 17 residues. The germline CDR1 and CDR2 sequences are SGHTA and FQGNSA. CDR3 sequence: CASSLAGTGASTGELFF. The DNA of the CDR3 is TGTGCCAGCAGCTTAGCCGGGACAGGGGCGAGCACCGGGGAGCTGTTTTTT.

This clonotype came up a few times. The chain recombines TRBV12-3 or TRBV12-4 with TRBJ2-5; D call uncertain. Trimming cost V 3 bases and J 5 bases, with 10 bases left between them. The CDR3 has 13 residues. CDR3 loop: CASSFVGWETQYF. CDR3 nucleotide sequence: TGTGCCAGCAGTTTTGTGGGGTGGGAGACCCAGTACTTC.

This clonotype showed up just a few times. The chain links TRBV2 to TRBJ2-3; D tentatively reads TRBD1 or TRBD2 (5 bases each). CDR1 is SNHLY, CDR2 FYNNEI, per germline. CDR3 length: 14 amino acids. The V end was cut by 6 bases, the J end by 2 bases, with 12 bases between. The CDR3 sequence is CASRGRKLTDTQYF. CDR3 DNA: TGTGCCAGCAGGGGACGGAAGCTCACAGATACGCAGTATTTT.